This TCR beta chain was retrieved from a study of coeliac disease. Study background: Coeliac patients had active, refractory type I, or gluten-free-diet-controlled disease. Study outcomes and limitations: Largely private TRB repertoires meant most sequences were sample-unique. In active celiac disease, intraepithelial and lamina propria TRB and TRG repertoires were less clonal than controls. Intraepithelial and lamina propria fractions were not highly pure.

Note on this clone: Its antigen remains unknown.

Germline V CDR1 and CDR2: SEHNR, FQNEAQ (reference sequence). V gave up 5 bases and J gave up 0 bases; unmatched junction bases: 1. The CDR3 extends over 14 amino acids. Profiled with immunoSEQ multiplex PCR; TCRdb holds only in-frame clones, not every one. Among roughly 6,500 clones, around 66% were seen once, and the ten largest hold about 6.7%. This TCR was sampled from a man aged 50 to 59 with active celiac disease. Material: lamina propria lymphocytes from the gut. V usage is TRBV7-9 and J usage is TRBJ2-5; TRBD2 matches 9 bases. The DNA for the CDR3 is TGTGCCAGCAGCCGACTAGCGGACCAAGAGACCCAGTACTTC. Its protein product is CASSRLADQETQYF.